These 13 T cell receptor beta chains share one sample of origin, sequenced in a study of T cell responses to AZD1222 COVID-19 vaccine. The protocol was immunoSEQ multiplex PCR, while the TCRdb copy is restricted to in-frame clones and leaves out a portion. The sample table sets out about 140,000 clones. The sample consisted of peripheral blood. These receptors were taken from an adult in good health.

The CDR3 loop reads CASRGDLGVGYTF. In DNA, the CDR3 is TGTGCCAGCCGGGGTGATTTAGGGGTCGGCTACACCTTC. This chain connects TRBV2 to TRBJ1-2, with D maybe TRBD1 (5 bases). V dropped 8 bases and J dropped 8 bases, with 18 bases sitting between them. The CDR3 totals 13 residues. CDR1 and CDR2 from the germline V gene are SNHLY and FYNNEI.

The chain links TRBV18 to TRBJ1-6; 12 bases line up with TRBD1. The V gene end was trimmed by 3 bases and the J gene end by 8 bases; junction bases not matched to a gene: 8. This CDR3 comprises 17 residues. Germline assignment: CDR1 KGHSH and CDR2 LQKENI. The CDR3 loop reads CASSPGTGGRYDSPLHF. Written as DNA, the CDR3 is TGTGCCAGCTCACCCGGGACAGGGGGCCGATACGATTCACCCCTCCACTTT.

The chain employs TRBV18 and TRBJ1-2, with 9 bases aligning to TRBD1. Looked up from germline, CDR1 is KGHSH and CDR2 is LQKENI. This CDR3 spans 16 amino acids. The junction had 10 bases not matched to a gene; V was cut back by 4 bases and J by 4 bases. The CDR3 DNA follows: TGTGCCAGCTCACTAATCACAGGGGGCGGAAGCTATGGCTACACCTTC. Encoded protein: CASSLITGGGSYGYTF.

This chain links TRBV19 with TRBJ1-2, with D perhaps matching TRBD1 (6 bases). CDR3 length: 14 residues. Trimming removed 3 bases at V and 2 bases at J, with 10 bases between. Germline CDR1 reads LNHDA; CDR2 reads SQIVND (reference sequence). For the CDR3, the DNA is TGTGCCAGTAGTATTCAGGGGCCGAACTATGGCTACACCTTC. This codes for CASSIQGPNYGYTF.

This chain uses TRBV7-8 with TRBJ2-5, with D tentatively TRBD2 (6 bases). Germline-derived CDR1 and CDR2 are SGHVS and FQNEAQ. The CDR3 covers 14 residues. The V end lost 3 bases, the J end lost 3 bases, and 11 bases lay between the germline ends. This chain's CDR3 is CASSFGGPKETQYF. The DNA of the CDR3 is TGTGCCAGCAGCTTCGGGGGTCCAAAAGAGACCCAGTACTTC. The whole variable domain, filled in from reference TRBV7-8 and TRBJ2-5, reads GAGVSQSPRYKVAKRGQDVALRCDPISGHVSLFWYQQALGQGPEFLTYFQNEAQLDKSGLPSDRFFAERPEGSVSTLKIQRTQQEDSAVYLCASSFGGPKETQYFGPGTRLLVL.

Written as DNA, the CDR3 is TGTGCCAGCAGCCTCACCATGGGAGGTACGCAGTATTTT. This gives the protein CASSLTMGGTQYF. The chain recombines TRBV7-9 with TRBJ2-3, with D possibly matching TRBD2 (6 bases). Trimming shortened V by 5 bases and J by 8 bases, and 14 bases separated the two germline ends. The CDR3 covers 13 residues. The germline CDR1 and CDR2 sequences are SEHNR and FQNEAQ (reference sequence).

The chain recombines TRBV27 with TRBJ2-1; D gene uncertain. V gave up 3 bases and J gave up 0 bases, with 9 bases separating them. Germline lookup yields CDR1 MNHEY and CDR2 SMNVEV (reference sequence). This CDR3 has 15 amino acids. The CDR3 DNA is TGTGCCAGCAGTTTTCTCCCGAGCTCCTACAATGAGCAGTTCTTC. Its protein product is CASSFLPSSYNEQFF.

This chain uses TRBV28 with TRBJ1-4; D unclear. Germline CDR1 and CDR2: MDHEN and SYDVKM. This CDR3 is built from 13 residues. The V and J ends lost 4 bases and 13 bases respectively, with 16 bases between them. The chain's CDR3 is CASSSTDSWVLFF. CDR3 in DNA: TGTGCCAGCAGTTCGACTGACTCGTGGGTACTGTTTTTT.

The rearrangement links TRBV28 to TRBJ1-6; D possibly corresponds to TRBD1 (6 bases). Trimming stripped 6 bases from V and 5 bases from J, with 11 bases between. Germline V gene lookup returns CDR1 MDHEN and CDR2 SYDVKM. This CDR3 is built from 14 residues. The CDR3 nucleotides read TGTGCCAGCAGCTCGTACAGGGATAATTCACCCCTCCACTTT. Amino acids: CASSSYRDNSPLHF.

The CDR3 loop is CASSEFGRGGYTF. The CDR3 DNA sequence: TGTGCCAGCAGTGAATTCGGCAGGGGCGGCTACACCTTC. The chain carries TRBV25-1 and TRBJ1-2; the D gene is possibly TRBD1 (6 bases). This CDR3 is 13 amino acids long. In germline, CDR1 is MGHDK, CDR2 SYGVNS. V was trimmed by 1 base and J by 8 bases, leaving 11 bases between them.

The CDR3 region has the DNA TGCGCCAGCAGCCAAGATTGGGACAGGGAGTACGAGCAGTACTTC. This translates into CASSQDWDREYEQYF. The chain uses TRBV4-1 and TRBJ2-7; 9 bases fit TRBD1. The V and J ends lost 0 bases and 4 bases, in that order; junction bases with no gene match: 4. The CDR3 totals 15 residues. Germline CDR1 reads MGHRA; CDR2 reads YSYEKL.

This chain uses TRBV24-1 with TRBJ2-7; the match to TRBD1 covers 7 bases. Trimming took 5 bases from V and 2 from J; bases not matched to a gene: 5. The CDR3 has 14 residues. Germline values: CDR1 KGHDR, CDR2 SFDVKD. CDR3 DNA: TGTGCCACCAGTGGTTCCCAGGGGGCCTACGAGCAGTACTTC. It encodes CATSGSQGAYEQYF.

This sequence joins TRBV29-1 and TRBJ1-2; perhaps TRBD1 as D (5 bases). This CDR3 contains 11 residues. The V gene's germline CDR1 is SQVTM and CDR2 ANQGSEA. V lost 2 bases and J lost 5, with 6 bases in between. The CDR3 coding sequence is TGCAGCGTTGAAAAGGGGTATGGCTACACCTTC. Translating it yields CSVEKGYGYTF.